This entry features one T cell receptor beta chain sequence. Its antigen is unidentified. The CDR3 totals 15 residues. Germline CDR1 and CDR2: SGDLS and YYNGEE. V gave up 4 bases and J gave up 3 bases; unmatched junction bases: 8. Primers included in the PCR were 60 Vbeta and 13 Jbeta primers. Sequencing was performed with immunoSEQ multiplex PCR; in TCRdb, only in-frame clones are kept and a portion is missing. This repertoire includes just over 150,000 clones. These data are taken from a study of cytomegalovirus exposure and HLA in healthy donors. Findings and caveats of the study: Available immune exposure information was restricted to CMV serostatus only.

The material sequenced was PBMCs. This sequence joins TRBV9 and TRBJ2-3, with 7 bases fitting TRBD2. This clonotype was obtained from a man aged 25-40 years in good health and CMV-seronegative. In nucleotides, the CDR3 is TGTGCCAGCAGCCTCGGGACTATCTCAACAGATACGCAGTATTTT. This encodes CASSLGTISTDTQYF. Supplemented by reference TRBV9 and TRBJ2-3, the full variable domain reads DSGVTQTPKHLITATGQRVTLRCSPRSGDLSVYWYQQSLDQGLQFLIQYYNGEERAKGNILERFSAQQFPDLHSELNLSSLELGDSALYFCASSLGTISTDTQYFGPGTRLTVL.